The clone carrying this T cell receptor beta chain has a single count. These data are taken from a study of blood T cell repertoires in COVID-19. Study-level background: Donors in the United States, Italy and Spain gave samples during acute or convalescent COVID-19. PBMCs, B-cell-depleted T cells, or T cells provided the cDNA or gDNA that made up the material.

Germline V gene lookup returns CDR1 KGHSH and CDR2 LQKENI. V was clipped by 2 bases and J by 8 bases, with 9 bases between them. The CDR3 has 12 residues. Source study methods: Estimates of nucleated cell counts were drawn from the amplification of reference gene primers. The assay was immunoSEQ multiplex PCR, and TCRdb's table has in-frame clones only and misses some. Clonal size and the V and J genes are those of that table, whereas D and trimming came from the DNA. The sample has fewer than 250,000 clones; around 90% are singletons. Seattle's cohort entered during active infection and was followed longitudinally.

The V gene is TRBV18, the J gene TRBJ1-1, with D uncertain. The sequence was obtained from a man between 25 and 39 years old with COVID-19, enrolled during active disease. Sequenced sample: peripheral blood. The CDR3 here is CASSPTSREAFF. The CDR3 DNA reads TGTGCCAGCTCACCAACTTCTAGGGAAGCTTTCTTT.